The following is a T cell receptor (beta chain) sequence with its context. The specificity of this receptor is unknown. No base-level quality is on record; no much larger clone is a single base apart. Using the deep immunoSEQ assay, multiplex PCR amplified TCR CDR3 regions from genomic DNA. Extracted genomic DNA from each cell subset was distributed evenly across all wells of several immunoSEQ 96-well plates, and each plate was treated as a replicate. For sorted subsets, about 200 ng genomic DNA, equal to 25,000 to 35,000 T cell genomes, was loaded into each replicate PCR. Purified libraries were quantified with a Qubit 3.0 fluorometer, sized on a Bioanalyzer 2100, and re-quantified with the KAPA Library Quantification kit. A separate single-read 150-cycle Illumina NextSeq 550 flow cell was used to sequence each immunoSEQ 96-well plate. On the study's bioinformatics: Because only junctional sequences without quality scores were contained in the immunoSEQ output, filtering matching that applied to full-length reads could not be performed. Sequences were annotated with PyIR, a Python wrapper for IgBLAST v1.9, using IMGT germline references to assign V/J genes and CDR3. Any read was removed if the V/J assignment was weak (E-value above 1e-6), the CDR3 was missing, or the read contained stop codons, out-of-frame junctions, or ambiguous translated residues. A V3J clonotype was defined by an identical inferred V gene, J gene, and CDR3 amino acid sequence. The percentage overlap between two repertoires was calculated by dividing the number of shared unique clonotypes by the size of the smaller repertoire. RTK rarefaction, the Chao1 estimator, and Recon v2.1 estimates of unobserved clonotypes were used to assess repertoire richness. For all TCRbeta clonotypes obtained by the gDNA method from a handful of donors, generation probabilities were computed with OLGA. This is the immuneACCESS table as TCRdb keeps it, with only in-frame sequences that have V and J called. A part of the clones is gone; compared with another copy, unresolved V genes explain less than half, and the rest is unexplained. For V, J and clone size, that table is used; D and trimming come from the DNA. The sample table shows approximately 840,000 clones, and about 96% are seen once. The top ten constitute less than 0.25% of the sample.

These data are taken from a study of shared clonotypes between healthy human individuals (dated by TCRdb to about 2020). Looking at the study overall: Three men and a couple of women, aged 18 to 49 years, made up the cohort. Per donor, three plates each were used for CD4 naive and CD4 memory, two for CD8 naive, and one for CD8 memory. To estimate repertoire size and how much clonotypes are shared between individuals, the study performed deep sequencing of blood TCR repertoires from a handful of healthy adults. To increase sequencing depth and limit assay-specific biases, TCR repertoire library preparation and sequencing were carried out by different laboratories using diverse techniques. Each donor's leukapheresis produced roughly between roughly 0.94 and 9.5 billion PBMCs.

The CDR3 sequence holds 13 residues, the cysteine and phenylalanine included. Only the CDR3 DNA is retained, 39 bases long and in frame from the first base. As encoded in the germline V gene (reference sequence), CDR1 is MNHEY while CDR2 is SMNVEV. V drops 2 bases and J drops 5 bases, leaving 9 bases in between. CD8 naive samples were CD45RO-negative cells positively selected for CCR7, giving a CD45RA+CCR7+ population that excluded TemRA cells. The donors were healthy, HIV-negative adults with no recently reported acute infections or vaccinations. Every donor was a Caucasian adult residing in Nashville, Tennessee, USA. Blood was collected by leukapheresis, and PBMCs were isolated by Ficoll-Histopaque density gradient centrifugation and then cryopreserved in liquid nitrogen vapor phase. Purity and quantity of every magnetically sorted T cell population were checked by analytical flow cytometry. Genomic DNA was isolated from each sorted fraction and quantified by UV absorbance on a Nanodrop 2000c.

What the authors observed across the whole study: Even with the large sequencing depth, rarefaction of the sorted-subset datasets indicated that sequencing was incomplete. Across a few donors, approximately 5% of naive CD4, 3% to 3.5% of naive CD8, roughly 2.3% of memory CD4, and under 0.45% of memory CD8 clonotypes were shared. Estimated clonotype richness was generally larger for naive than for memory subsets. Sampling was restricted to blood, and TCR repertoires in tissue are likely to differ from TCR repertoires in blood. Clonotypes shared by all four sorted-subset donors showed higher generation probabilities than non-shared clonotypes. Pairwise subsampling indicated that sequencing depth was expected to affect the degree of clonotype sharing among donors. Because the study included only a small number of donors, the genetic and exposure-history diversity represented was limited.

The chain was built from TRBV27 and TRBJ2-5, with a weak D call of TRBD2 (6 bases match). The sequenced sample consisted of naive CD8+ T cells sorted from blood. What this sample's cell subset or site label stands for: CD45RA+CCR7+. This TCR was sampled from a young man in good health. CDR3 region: CASSLGGWETQYF. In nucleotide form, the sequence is TGTGCCAGCAGTTTAGGAGGGTGGGAGACCCAGTACTTC.